This T cell receptor (beta chain) was profiled in a study of T cells after yellow fever vaccination. TCRdb re-called the 5' RACE reads through MiXCR, storing one row per CDR3 protein. The sample has about 350,000 distinct CDR3 sequences; roughly 8% are singletons. Germline CDR1 LGHNA, CDR2 YSLEER. The CDR3 consists of 15 residues. The V end lost 0 bases, the J end lost 3 bases, and 9 bases lay between the germline ends. The chain has TRBV4-3 and TRBJ2-1; D ambiguous. This specimen consisted of PBMCs, obtained around 45 days after the first yellow fever vaccination. The origin of this receptor is a young man who received the YFV17D yellow fever vaccine. The CDR3: CASSQDLASYNEQFF. The DNA of the CDR3 is TGCGCCAGCAGCCAAGACTTGGCTAGCTACAATGAGCAGTTCTTC.